This is a list of T cell receptor beta chains from one sample in a study of blood T cell repertoires in COVID-19. Libraries were prepared by immunoSEQ multiplex PCR; TCRdb keeps only in-frame clonotypes and omits some of them. The sample carries just under 60,000 clones, more than 75% recorded once. Sequencing used peripheral blood. The receptors originated from a human donor with active COVID-19. The donor label of this sample is uncertain. CDR3s leave out the opening cysteine and the closing phenylalanine or tryptophan. The order of the fields is J gene, CDR3 length, V gene, CDR3 protein.

TRBJ2-3,14,TRBV28,ASSLGGTVRTDTQY
TRBJ2-5,13,TRBV19,ASSNFWADQETQY
TRBJ2-7,14,TRBV5-1,ASSLAHLQGVGEQY
TRBJ2-2,14,TRBV18,ASSPPIVRNTGELF
TRBJ2-2,13,TRBV3-1/TRBV3-2,ASSLGLANTGELF
TRBJ1-2,11,TRBV6-5,ASRSPQGFGYT
TRBJ2-7,13,TRBV6-2/TRBV6-3,ASSQPGQGPLEQY
TRBJ2-7,11,TRBV13,ASSLPQGDEQY
TRBJ2-6,12,TRBV5-1,ASTPVSGANVLT
TRBJ1-5,12,TRBV28,ASSLGQGHQPQH
TRBJ2-7,13,TRBV6-5,ASSYTGEGSYEQY
TRBJ1-1,15,TRBV5-4,ASSSQTGAVGYTEAF
TRBJ1-6,13,TRBV5-1,ASSLSARGRSPLH
TRBJ2-7,12,TRBV18,ASSPGQGWNEQY
TRBJ2-1,11,TRBV4-1,ASRGGNNNEQF
TRBJ1-2,12,TRBV24-1,ATSDTPGRGSYT
TRBJ1-6,14,TRBV6-6,ASSRSTGIGNSPLH
TRBJ2-1,14,TRBV7-3,ASSLTRGVLYNEQF
TRBJ1-1,13,TRBV9,ASSVAGGVNTEAF
TRBJ1-1,12,TRBV2,ASRGREWYTEAF